The 21 T cell receptor beta chains below come from one sample, sequenced in a study of blood T cell repertoires in COVID-19. Only in-frame clones appear in the TCRdb table, and some are missing; sequencing was by immunoSEQ multiplex PCR. This table has 100,000 or so clones, around 90% appearing once. Material for sequencing was peripheral blood. These receptors came from a human donor in a cohort sampled during active COVID-19.

V and J are TRBV23-1 and TRBJ2-7; 7 positions match TRBD1. TRBV23-1 is reported as an ORF; its role is uncertain. Trimming at V came to 7 bases and at J to 1 base, leaving 7 bases not matched to a gene. The CDR3 extends over 14 amino acids. The DNA of the CDR3 is TGCGCCAGCACCAGGCGGACAGGTTCCTACGAGCAGTACTTC. It translates to CASTRRTGSYEQYF.

The V call is TRBV2, the J call TRBJ1-1; weak D call: TRBD1 (6 bases). CDR3 size: 13 residues. V was clipped by 10 bases and J by 1 base, with 13 bases between them. Germline V gene sequence: CDR1 SNHLY, CDR2 FYNNEI. The CDR3, as DNA: TGTGCCATGAGGAGGGGGGGGAACACTGAAGCTTTCTTT. It is translated as CAMRRGGNTEAFF.

Written as DNA, the CDR3 is TGTGCCAGCAGCGCCCTAGGGGACACCATATATTTT. Encoded protein: CASSALGDTIYF. V usage is TRBV5-4 and J usage is TRBJ1-3; D is perhaps TRBD1 (5 bases). V dropped 4 bases and J dropped 8 bases, with 10 bases sitting between them. CDR1 and CDR2 (germline): SGHNT, YYREEE (reference sequence). The CDR3 extends over 12 amino acids.

The gene calls are TRBV5-4 and TRBJ2-1, with 8 bases that match TRBD2. This CDR3 is 15 amino acids long. In germline, CDR1 is SGHNT, CDR2 YYREEE (reference sequence). Trimming cost V 4 bases and J 4 bases; bases outside gene matches: 7. The CDR3 here is CASSASGPRYNEQFF. The CDR3 DNA reads TGTGCCAGCAGCGCTAGCGGGCCGAGATACAATGAGCAGTTCTTC.

The rearrangement uses TRBV9 and TRBJ2-3; 7 bases align to TRBD2. The V and J ends lost 4 bases and 5 bases, in that order; junction bases with no gene match: 13. Germline values: CDR1 SGDLS, CDR2 YYNGEE. This CDR3 has 16 amino acids. The CDR3 nucleotides read TGTGCCAGCAGCCGGTCAGCGGGGAGAATAGGAGATACGCAGTATTTT. Its translation: CASSRSAGRIGDTQYF.

The chain uses TRBV30 and TRBJ1-2; D ambiguous. The CDR3 sequence is 13 residues long. V lost 3 bases and J 4 bases, leaving 12 bases between the germline ends. Per germline, CDR1 GTSNPN and CDR2 SVGIG (reference sequence). CDR3 loop: CAWRPVGRYGYTF. CDR3 DNA sequence: TGTGCCTGGAGGCCTGTTGGGCGCTATGGCTACACCTTC.

Here the CDR3 reads CASSLFGGGGESYYNEQFF. The CDR3 nucleotides are TGTGCCAGCAGTTTATTCGGTGGGGGGGGAGAGAGTTACTACAATGAGCAGTTCTTC. This chain joins TRBV27 and TRBJ2-1, with TRBD2 identical over 7 bases. CDR1 and CDR2 from the germline V gene are MNHEY and SMNVEV (reference sequence). V lost 1 base, J lost 3 bases, and 15 bases stayed unmatched. The CDR3 runs 19 residues.

The chain couples TRBV19 to TRBJ2-7; 9 bases agree with TRBD2. CDR3 length: 13 residues. After removal of 9 bases from V and 9 bases from J, the junction contained 12 bases not matched to a gene. Germline-derived CDR1 and CDR2 are LNHDA and SQIVND (reference sequence). The DNA of the CDR3 is TGTGCCAGCATAGCGGGAGTTCCCCCACGGCAGTACTTC. Translating gives CASIAGVPPRQYF.

V and J are TRBV4-3 and TRBJ1-5, with TRBD1 matching 8 bases. The germline CDR1 and CDR2 sequences are LGHNA and YSLEER. The junction had 6 bases not matched to a gene; V was cut back by 3 bases and J by 2 bases. This CDR3 is built from 16 residues. The CDR3 region is CASSHSTGGGNQPQHF. The CDR3 nucleotides are TGCGCCAGCAGCCACTCTACAGGGGGAGGCAATCAGCCCCAGCATTTT.

In the case of this clone: This CDR3 is also generated by other DNA sequences in the sample. This rearrangement joins TRBV25-1 to TRBJ2-2; the match to TRBD1 covers 9 bases. The CDR3 consists of 13 residues. Germline V gene data show CDR1 as MGHDK and CDR2 as SYGVNS. V shed 6 bases and J 5 bases; nucleotides not matched to a gene: 1. CDR3 DNA: TGTGCCAGCAGACAGGGGGCTACCGGGGAGCTGTTTTTT. This encodes CASRQGATGELFF.

V is TRBV12-3 or TRBV12-4 and J is TRBJ2-3; no definite D call. CDR3 length equals 11 residues. Trimming took 3 bases from V and 7 from J, leaving 5 bases between them. CDR3 in amino acids: CASSFRHTQYF. The CDR3, as DNA: TGTGCCAGCAGTTTCAGGCATACGCAGTATTTT.

J is TRBJ2-4 and V is TRBV6-5; 10 bases are a match to TRBD2. The J segment lost 2 bases and the V segment lost 4 bases, leaving 5 bases of the junction unmatched. Germline CDR1 and CDR2: MNHEY and SVGAGI. The CDR3 extends over 16 amino acids. CDR3 in amino acids: CASSSSGSGSKNIQYF. The CDR3 DNA reads as TGTGCCAGCAGTTCTAGCGGGAGTGGATCCAAAAACATTCAGTACTTC.

The V and J genes are TRBV6-2 or TRBV6-3 and TRBJ1-6; no firm D call. The V gene's germline CDR1 is MNHEY and CDR2 SVGEGT. This CDR3 has 15 amino acids. V was trimmed by 2 bases and J by 7 bases, leaving 12 bases between them. The CDR3 bases are TGTGCCAGCAGTTACCGGGAATACGCAAATTCACCCCTCCACTTT. Amino acid sequence: CASSYREYANSPLHF.

The chain carries TRBV28 and TRBJ2-7; D might be TRBD2 (5 bases). Germline CDR1 and CDR2: MDHEN and SYDVKM. The CDR3 has 14 amino acids. V was clipped by 3 bases and J by 2 bases, with 11 bases between them. The CDR3 nucleotides are TGTGCCAGCAGTTTCCGGGGAAACCCCTACGAGCAGTACTTC. As protein: CASSFRGNPYEQYF.

J is TRBJ2-6 and V is TRBV6-1, with a possible D match to TRBD2 (7 bases). The V gene's germline CDR1 is MNHNS and CDR2 SASEGT. The CDR3 consists of 16 residues. Trimming pared 0 bases from V and 4 bases from J, leaving 10 bases between. In DNA form, the CDR3 reads TGTGCCAGCAGTGAAGCAGGGGGGGACGGGGCCAACGTCCTGACTTTC. It yields the protein CASSEAGGDGANVLTF.

This sequence joins TRBV12-3 or TRBV12-4 and TRBJ1-2; 9 bases match TRBD1. V lost 4 bases to trimming and J lost 9 bases; unmatched junction nucleotides: 6. The CDR3 is 13 amino acids. The CDR3 reads CASSSGQGIRYTF. The DNA of the CDR3 is TGTGCCAGCAGTTCTGGACAGGGGATTCGCTACACCTTC.

The rearrangement links TRBV3-1 (or the pseudogene TRBV3-2) to TRBJ2-5, with D possibly TRBD2 on 5 matching bases. V lost 3 bases and J 2 bases, leaving 7 bases between the germline ends. This CDR3 region has 13 residues. The germline V gene encodes CDR1 LGHDT and CDR2 YNNKEL (reference sequence). The CDR3 DNA reads as TGTGCCAGCAGCCAGTGGGAGCAAGAGACCCAGTACTTC. It is translated as CASSQWEQETQYF.

The rearrangement links TRBV5-1 to TRBJ1-2, with 8 bases fitting TRBD1. The CDR3 runs 14 residues. Germline V gives CDR1 SGHRS, CDR2 YFSETQ. Losses at the gene ends were 3 bases for V and 7 bases for J; bases not matched to a gene: 8. The CDR3 coding sequence is TGCGCCAGCAGCTCAACCTCAACAGGGGGTGGCTACACCTTC. This gives the protein CASSSTSTGGGYTF.

This chain links TRBV7-2 with TRBJ1-3, with TRBD1 as a possible D gene (6 bases). V lost 5 bases to trimming and J lost 1 base, with 15 bases between them. Germline CDR1 SGHTA, CDR2 FQGNSA. This CDR3 is 16 amino acids long. CDR3 coding DNA: TGTGCCAGCAGCACCGGACAGTTTAGTTCTGGAAACACCATATATTTT. Residues: CASSTGQFSSGNTIYF.

This clone was found once. A junction boundary mismatches the germline segment, possibly from a read error. The J gene is TRBJ1-1, the V gene TRBV5-5, with 11 positions matching TRBD1. The CDR3 totals 14 residues. The germline CDR1 and CDR2 sequences are SGHKS and YYEKEE (reference sequence). The CDR3 is CASSLDRGPTEAFF. The DNA for the CDR3 is TGTGCCAGCAGTTTGGACAGGGGGCCCACTGAAGCTTTCTTT.

The J gene is TRBJ2-1, the V gene TRBV11-2, with D tentatively TRBD2 (6 bases). CDR1 SGHAT and CDR2 FQNNGV come from the germline V gene. V was clipped by 5 bases and J by 4 bases, with 15 bases between them. This CDR3 spans 15 amino acids. The CDR3 region has the DNA TGTGCCAGCAGCGCTACGGGCGGGGCTTACAATGAGCAGTTCTTC. Amino acid sequence: CASSATGGAYNEQFF.